What follows are 20 T cell receptor beta chains derived from one specimen sequenced in a study of response to subunit inactivated influenza vaccine. TCRdb re-called the RT-PCR reads through MiXCR, storing one row per CDR3 protein. The sample includes about 700,000 distinct CDR3 sequences, about 15% seen only once; the top ten take 6.5% to 8.5%. Sequencing used PBMCs from blood, obtained roughly 15 days before vaccination. Receptor source: a man in his forties or fifties who received an inactivated influenza vaccine.

In this sample, this clonotype turned up many times. V usage is TRBV4-3 and J usage is TRBJ2-2; TRBD2 might be the D (6 bases). V lost 1 base and J lost 4, with 22 bases in between. CDR1 is LGHNA and CDR2 is YSLEER in the germline V gene. This CDR3 region has 19 residues. CDR3 in DNA: TGCGCCAGCAGCCAAGGGTATCGCAGGCCCCCCGGGGGCACCGGGGAGCTGTTTTTT. This encodes CASSQGYRRPPGGTGELFF.

The sample holds a few counts of this clonotype. The chain has TRBV6-5 and TRBJ2-7; 8 bases map to TRBD1. This CDR3 comprises 15 residues. Germline V gene data show CDR1 as MNHEY and CDR2 as SVGAGI. The junction had 11 bases not matched to a gene; V was cut back by 4 bases and J by 6 bases. The CDR3 loop is CASSSGGQGRREQYF. CDR3 DNA: TGTGCCAGCAGTTCGGGCGGACAGGGTAGGCGCGAGCAGTACTTC.

This chain joins TRBV25-1 and TRBJ2-5; 14 positions agree with TRBD2. There are 18 residues in the CDR3. Germline CDR1 and CDR2: MGHDK and SYGVNS. J was trimmed by 4 bases and V by 1 base; bases with no gene match: 8. In DNA form, the CDR3 reads TGTGCCAGCAGTGAATTGGGAACGACTAGCGGGAGGGTAGAGACCCAGTACTTC. This codes for CASSELGTTSGRVETQYF.

This clonotype has ten or more counts. This chain joins TRBV5-1 and TRBJ1-6, with D possibly matching TRBD1 (5 bases). V was cut by 4 bases and J by 14 bases, with 10 bases left in between. The CDR3 length is 11 residues. Germline V gene lookup returns CDR1 SGHRS and CDR2 YFSETQ. The CDR3 sequence is CASSDGATLHF. CDR3 bases: TGCGCCAGCAGCGACGGGGCAACCCTCCACTTT.

The sample holds a few counts of this clonotype. The V call is TRBV12-3 or TRBV12-4, the J call TRBJ2-2; TRBD1 might be the D (7 bases). This CDR3 region has 15 residues. Trimming removed 4 bases from V and 5 bases from J, with 14 bases in between. The CDR3 region is CASSWGDRVTGELFF. DNA for the CDR3: TGTGCCAGCAGTTGGGGGGACAGAGTGACCGGGGAGCTGTTTTTT.

A few counts support this clonotype. The chain combines TRBV6-1 with TRBJ1-1; D not certain. This CDR3 is built from 14 residues. The germline gives CDR1 MNHNS, CDR2 SASEGT. Trimming took 8 bases from V and 0 from J, leaving 13 bases between them. The CDR3 here is CASGGHRLNTEAFF. CDR3 sequence (DNA): TGTGCCAGCGGCGGTCACAGACTGAACACTGAAGCTTTCTTT.

The V gene is TRBV7-8, the J gene TRBJ2-7, with D possibly called TRBD1 or TRBD2 (5 bases each). Trimming took off 5 bases at V and 3 bases at J, with 17 bases between the two ends. CDR3 size: 15 residues. Germline V gene sequence: CDR1 SGHVS, CDR2 FQNEAQ. The CDR3 DNA reads as TGTGCCAGCAGCGCGTCGGCGCAGGGAGTCTACGAGCAGTACTTC. Translation gives CASSASAQGVYEQYF.

This clonotype was picked up a small number of times. This chain joins TRBV28 and TRBJ2-1; no clear D gene. With 7 bases removed from V and 6 bases from J, the gap between germline ends came to 10 bases. Germline CDR1 MDHEN, CDR2 SYDVKM. The CDR3 contains 12 residues. CDR3: CASTWGSNEQFF. CDR3 DNA sequence: TGTGCCAGCACCTGGGGTAGCAATGAGCAGTTCTTC.

J is TRBJ2-1 and V is TRBV12-3 or TRBV12-4, with 7 bases aligning to TRBD1. V shed 2 bases, J shed 6 bases, and the junction held 7 bases outside the gene matches. This CDR3 contains 15 residues. CDR3 in DNA: TGTGCCAGCAGTTTACGCCAGGGGGTGTTCAATGAGCAGTTCTTC. Protein product: CASSLRQGVFNEQFF.

The V gene is TRBV5-6, the J gene TRBJ2-1; tentatively, D is TRBD2 (6 bases). The V and J ends lost 4 bases and 3 bases respectively, with 14 bases between them. Per the germline V gene, CDR1 is SGHDT and CDR2 is YYEEEE. CDR3 length: 15 residues. The CDR3: CASSHDTGSYNEQFF. The CDR3 DNA sequence: TGTGCCAGCAGCCACGACACCGGGAGCTACAATGAGCAGTTCTTC.

DNA of the CDR3: TGCGCCAGCAGCTTGGAGGTCAGTTTCAGCTATGGCTACACCTTC. Translated, it gives CASSLEVSFSYGYTF. This sequence joins TRBV5-1 and TRBJ1-2; D gene unclear. The V end was cut by 0 bases, the J end by 4 bases, with 13 bases between. Germline V gives CDR1 SGHRS, CDR2 YFSETQ. The CDR3 extends over 15 amino acids. Full variable domain (missing parts from reference TRBV5-1 and TRBJ1-2): KAGVTQTPRYLIKTRGQQVTLSCSPISGHRSVSWYQQTPGQGLQFLFEYFSETQRNKGNFPGRFSGRQFSNSRSEMNVSTLELGDSALYLCASSLEVSFSYGYTFGSGTRLTVV.

As to this clonotype: Its ends do not fully match the called genes, so a read error is possible. This chain links TRBV5-1 with TRBJ2-6; tentatively, D is TRBD1 (5 bases). Germline lookup yields CDR1 SGHRS and CDR2 YFSETQ. The CDR3 totals 18 residues. The CDR3 bases are TGCGCCAGCAGCTTGGCCCTTTCCATTTACTCTGGGGCCAACGTCCCGACTTTC. Amino acid sequence: CASSLALSIYSGANVPTF.

This clonotype was observed a few times. The chain joins TRBV4-3 to TRBJ2-1, with 13 positions matching TRBD2. From germline, CDR1 is LGHNA and CDR2 YSLEER. The CDR3 has 19 amino acids. After removal of 0 bases from V and 4 bases from J, the junction contained 9 bases not matched to a gene. CDR3 in DNA: TGCGCCAGCAGCCAAGATACTAGCGGGGGGGCCTTCCTATACAATGAGCAGTTCTTC. It specifies CASSQDTSGGAFLYNEQFF.

CDR3: CATSVQGLAKNIQYF. The CDR3 nucleotides read TGTGCCACCAGCGTACAGGGATTAGCCAAAAACATTCAGTACTTC. The rearrangement joins TRBV15 to TRBJ2-4; weak D call: TRBD1 (6 bases). Germline V gives CDR1 LNHNV, CDR2 YYDKDF (reference sequence). CDR3 length: 15 residues. Trimming pared 5 bases from V and 0 bases from J, leaving 11 bases between. Full variable domain (missing parts from reference TRBV15 and TRBJ2-4): DAMVIQNPRYQVTQFGKPVTLSCSQTLNHNVMYWYQQKSSQAPKLLFHYYDKDFNNEADTPDNFQSRRPNTSFCFLDIRSPGLGDTAMYLCATSVQGLAKNIQYFGAGTRLSVL.

CDR3 sequence reads: CSALPQGLYEQYF. Written as DNA, the CDR3 is TGCAGTGCTCTGCCACAGGGGTTGTACGAGCAGTACTTC. The V call is TRBV20-1, the J call TRBJ2-7; TRBD1 matches at 7 bases. Germline V gene lookup returns CDR1 DFQATT and CDR2 SNEGSKA (reference sequence). CDR3 length: 13 amino acids. Trimming took 5 bases from V and 4 from J; bases not matched to a gene: 8.

The rearrangement joins TRBV4-2 to TRBJ2-2, with TRBD2 identical over 9 bases. With 4 bases clipped from V and 3 bases from J, the junction kept 15 bases outside the gene matches. CDR1 and CDR2 from the germline V gene are LGHNA and YNFKEQ. CDR3 size: 19 residues. CDR3 bases: TGTGCCAGCAGCCGCCCCCCGGGTGCGGGGGGGCCTTACACCGGGGAGCTGTTTTTT. Protein: CASSRPPGAGGPYTGELFF.

This clonotype has at least ten counts. The chain uses TRBV2 and TRBJ2-5; 11 nucleotides agree with TRBD1. V shed 3 bases, J shed 6 bases, and the junction held 6 bases outside the gene matches. The CDR3 is 15 residues long. Germline CDR1 SNHLY, CDR2 FYNNEI. Here the CDR3 DNA reads TGTGCCAGCAGTGAGGACAGGGGGCGCTTCCAGACCCAGTACTTC. It yields the protein CASSEDRGRFQTQYF.

This rearrangement joins TRBV27 to TRBJ2-3, with 9 positions matching TRBD1. CDR3 length equals 15 residues. Per the germline V gene, CDR1 is MNHEY and CDR2 is SMNVEV (reference sequence). The junction had 6 bases not matched to a gene; V was cut back by 5 bases and J by 3 bases. The CDR3 is CASSKRDRETDTQYF. Written as DNA, the CDR3 is TGTGCCAGCAGTAAAAGGGACAGGGAAACAGATACGCAGTATTTT.

There are a few counts of this clonotype. CDR3 nucleotide sequence: TGTGCCATCAGTGACCCGGGACAGGGCTATCAGCCCCAGCATTTT. Protein product: CAISDPGQGYQPQHF. V gene TRBV10-3 combines with J gene TRBJ1-5; 9 positions match TRBD1. CDR3 length: 15 residues. The V segment lost 3 bases and the J segment 5 bases; nucleotides outside the gene matches: 5. Germline V lookup: CDR1 ENHRY, CDR2 SYGVKD.

This clonotype was counted ten times or more. The chain links TRBV5-4 to TRBJ2-3, with 9 bases aligning to TRBD1. The J segment lost 3 bases and the V segment lost 3 bases, leaving 17 bases of the junction unmatched. Germline values: CDR1 SGHNT, CDR2 YYREEE (reference sequence). This CDR3 has 19 amino acids. CDR3 protein: CASSWRDRVATAGTDTQYF. The CDR3, as DNA: TGTGCCAGCAGCTGGAGGGACAGGGTAGCCACAGCCGGAACAGATACGCAGTATTTT.